Below, 29 T cell receptor beta chains from the same sample are listed, as sequenced in a study of T-cell reconstitution after alpha-beta-depleted transplantation in children. The TCRbeta library incorporated unique molecular identifiers. TCRdb fed the PCR reads into MiXCR, producing one record per CDR3 protein. The profile covers roughly 400,000 distinct CDR3 sequences, with 43% appearing a single time and 27% taken by the ten largest. The material was PBMCs, obtained before TCRalphabeta/CD19-depleted stem cell transplant. All receptors come from a girl aged 2 to 9 with aplastic anemia, due to receive a stem cell transplant.

The rearrangement joins TRBV7-9 to TRBJ2-1, with D perhaps matching TRBD2 (5 bases). V lost 8 bases and J lost 0, with 11 bases in between. Germline V gene sequence: CDR1 SEHNR, CDR2 FQNEAQ (reference sequence). The CDR3 loop spans 14 amino acids. The CDR3 region is CASDRGSSYNEQFF. The CDR3 region has the DNA TGTGCCAGCGATCGGGGTAGCTCCTACAATGAGCAGTTCTTC.

This clonotype was recorded a few times. The chain has TRBV14 and TRBJ1-2, with a possible D match to TRBD1 (5 bases). The germline V and J ends were trimmed by 0 bases and 7 bases, with 9 bases remaining between them. This CDR3 has 13 amino acids. Germline assignment: CDR1 SGHDN and CDR2 FVKESK. The CDR3 sequence is CASSQDPGSGYTF. The CDR3 bases are TGTGCCAGCAGCCAAGATCCAGGGTCTGGCTACACCTTC. Supplemented by reference TRBV14 and TRBJ1-2, the full variable domain reads EAGVTQFPSHSVIEKGQTVTLRCDPISGHDNLYWYRRVMGKEIKFLLHFVKESKQDESGMPNNRFLAERTGGTYSTLKVQPAELEDSGVYFCASSQDPGSGYTFGSGTRLTVV.

V is TRBV20-1 and J is TRBJ2-7; 8 bases match TRBD1. The V and J ends lost 4 bases and 2 bases, in that order; junction bases with no gene match: 4. Germline lookup yields CDR1 DFQATT and CDR2 SNEGSKA (reference sequence). The CDR3 runs 13 residues. The CDR3 is CSAIDRGTYEQYF. CDR3 coding DNA: TGCAGTGCTATCGACAGGGGCACCTACGAGCAGTACTTC.

The chain couples TRBV5-1 to TRBJ2-3, with 14 nucleotides matching TRBD2. The CDR3 covers 16 residues. The trim removed 4 bases at V and 4 bases at J, leaving 5 bases unmatched. CDR1 is SGHRS and CDR2 is YFSETQ in the germline V gene. The CDR3 DNA reads as TGCGCCAGCAGCCGACTAGCGGGAGGGCAGGCAGATACGCAGTATTTT. Protein product: CASSRLAGGQADTQYF.

The chain uses TRBV9 and TRBJ2-3, with TRBD2 matching 8 bases. After removal of 1 base from V and 3 bases from J, the junction contained 7 bases not matched to a gene. CDR1 is SGDLS and CDR2 is YYNGEE in the germline V gene. CDR3 size: 16 residues. In DNA form, the CDR3 reads TGTGCCAGCAGCGTATCGCGGGAGGAGGCTACAGATACGCAGTATTTT. It specifies CASSVSREEATDTQYF.

This clonotype was found once. Being one base from a much bigger clone, this may be a read error. The chain uses TRBV29-1 and TRBJ2-4; TRBD1 agrees at 7 bases. Germline V gene sequence: CDR1 SQVTM, CDR2 ANQGSEA. There are 15 residues in the CDR3. After removal of 0 bases from V and 4 bases from J, the junction contained 6 bases not matched to a gene. The CDR3 nucleotides are TGCAGCGTTGAAGATTCCCAGACAGGGAAAAACATTCAGTACTTC. Its translation is CSVEDSQTGKNIQYF.

A few counts support this clonotype. V and J are TRBV6-5 and TRBJ2-2, with TRBD2 matching over 9 bases. Trimming removed 2 bases from V and 5 bases from J; junction bases left unmatched: 3. This CDR3 contains 15 residues. Germline CDR1 MNHEY, CDR2 SVGAGI. The CDR3 here is CASSYGTSRTGELFF. CDR3 sequence (DNA): TGTGCCAGCAGTTACGGGACTAGCCGGACCGGGGAGCTGTTTTTT.

V gene TRBV9 combines with J gene TRBJ2-3; D remains ambiguous. CDR1 is SGDLS and CDR2 is YYNGEE in the germline V gene. CDR3 length: 14 residues. V was shortened by 0 bases and J by 2 bases, with 7 bases between the two germline ends. This CDR3 reads CASSVDQNTDTQYF. CDR3 nucleotides: TGTGCCAGCAGCGTAGACCAGAACACAGATACGCAGTATTTT.

At least ten counts were recorded for this clonotype. The chain links TRBV15 to TRBJ1-2; D not certain. The CDR3 is 14 residues long. The germline V gene encodes CDR1 LNHNV and CDR2 YYDKDF (reference sequence). The V end lost 2 bases, the J end lost 2 bases, and 9 bases lay between the germline ends. The CDR3 DNA is TGTGCCACCAGCAGAAGGTCGCAGAACTATGGCTACACCTTC. Amino acids: CATSRRSQNYGYTF.

This chain links TRBV15 with TRBJ2-5, with D perhaps matching TRBD1 (6 bases). This CDR3 has 15 residues. Germline values: CDR1 LNHNV, CDR2 YYDKDF (reference sequence). The V gene lost 8 bases and the J gene lost 1 base, with 17 bases spanning the gap. CDR3 DNA sequence: TGTGCCACCTCGGCCAGGGCAGGGGCCCAAGAGACCCAGTACTTC. Amino acid sequence: CATSARAGAQETQYF.

The chain has TRBV5-1 and TRBJ2-7; D is uncertain. From germline, CDR1 is SGHRS and CDR2 YFSETQ. The CDR3 is made up of 11 amino acids. Deletions cut 4 bases from V and 5 bases from J, with 7 bases between. CDR3 loop: CASSRDNEQYF. CDR3 DNA: TGCGCCAGCAGCCGAGATAACGAGCAGTACTTC.

Here the CDR3 reads CASSRLQIYGSYNEQFF. The CDR3, as DNA: TGTGCCAGCAGCCGCCTACAGATTTATGGCTCCTACAATGAGCAGTTCTTC. The chain links TRBV27 to TRBJ2-1; D remains ambiguous. Germline V gene lookup returns CDR1 MNHEY and CDR2 SMNVEV (reference sequence). The CDR3 is made up of 17 amino acids. Trimming cost V 6 bases and J 0 bases, with 18 bases left between them.

The chain combines TRBV20-1 with TRBJ2-4; D uncertain. V was trimmed by 1 base and J by 7 bases, leaving 14 bases between them. This CDR3 region has 14 residues. CDR1 DFQATT and CDR2 SNEGSKA come from the germline V gene (reference sequence). Written as DNA, the CDR3 is TGCAGTGCTAGAGCGATTCCGGCAGATAACATTCAGTACTTC. This codes for CSARAIPADNIQYF.

This clonotype was detected only a few times. This chain links TRBV12-3 or TRBV12-4 with TRBJ2-3; no reliable D call. V shed 3 bases and J shed 0 bases, with 7 bases lying between them. This CDR3 has 14 amino acids. CDR3 protein: CASSLETSTDTQYF. The CDR3 region has the DNA TGTGCCAGCAGTTTGGAAACTAGCACAGATACGCAGTATTTT.

The chain carries TRBV11-1 and TRBJ2-6; the match to TRBD1 covers 10 bases. This CDR3 is 19 amino acids long. The germline CDR1 and CDR2 sequences are SGHAT and FQDESV (reference sequence). Germline trimming cut 5 bases from V and 2 bases from J; bases unmatched to any gene: 12. The CDR3 sequence is CASSHLRDRGFTGANVLTF. DNA of the CDR3: TGTGCCAGCAGCCATCTACGGGACAGGGGTTTTACTGGGGCCAACGTCCTGACTTTC.

At least ten counts were recorded for this clonotype. This chain joins TRBV6-5 and TRBJ2-3; 8 bases are a match to TRBD2. CDR3 size: 15 residues. The germline CDR1 and CDR2 sequences are MNHEY and SVGAGI. The junction had 4 bases not matched to a gene; V was cut back by 2 bases and J by 3 bases. CDR3 region: CASSYGTSRTDTQYF. In DNA form, the CDR3 reads TGTGCCAGCAGTTACGGGACTAGTCGTACAGATACGCAGTATTTT.

This clonotype was counted only a few times. The V gene is TRBV6-2 or TRBV6-3, the J gene TRBJ2-3; 8 bases are a match to TRBD2. There are 17 residues in the CDR3. Trimming took 7 bases from V and 3 from J; bases not matched to a gene: 15. Germline-derived CDR1 and CDR2 are MNHEY and SVGEGT. CDR3 loop: CASTTVIGSGETDTQYF. The CDR3 DNA reads as TGTGCCAGCACTACGGTGATTGGTAGCGGGGAAACAGATACGCAGTATTTT.

This clonotype was picked up many times. The chain links TRBV5-4 to TRBJ1-3; D unresolved. The CDR3 totals 14 residues. CDR1 is SGHNT and CDR2 is YYREEE in the germline V gene (reference sequence). V was shortened by 2 bases and J by 4 bases, with 10 bases between the two germline ends. The CDR3 DNA is TGTGCCAGCAGCTTCGAAGGGTTGGGAAACACCATATATTTT. It specifies CASSFEGLGNTIYF. Together with reference TRBV5-4 and TRBJ1-3, the CDR3 gives the full variable domain: ETGVTQSPTHLIKTRGQQVTLRCSSQSGHNTVSWYQQALGQGPQFIFQYYREEENGRGNFPPRFSGLQFPNYSSELNVNALELDDSALYLCASSFEGLGNTIYFGEGSWLTVV.

This clonotype turned up a few times. The chain is built from TRBV20-1 and TRBJ2-1, with 13 bases identical to TRBD2. Germline V gene lookup returns CDR1 DFQATT and CDR2 SNEGSKA (reference sequence). The CDR3 runs to 14 residues. Trimming at V came to 5 bases and at J to 7 bases, leaving 5 bases not matched to a gene. CDR3 sequence: CSARTSGSGNEQFF. For the CDR3, the DNA is TGCAGTGCTCGGACTAGCGGGAGTGGAAATGAGCAGTTCTTC.

This chain links TRBV9 with TRBJ2-3; 13 bases line up with TRBD2. The germline V gene has CDR1 SGDLS and CDR2 YYNGEE. The CDR3 has 16 amino acids. The ends lost 4 bases at V and 5 bases at J; junction bases unmatched: 7. CDR3 residues: CASSSGLAGVGDTQYF. CDR3 DNA: TGTGCCAGCAGCTCCGGACTAGCGGGAGTCGGAGATACGCAGTATTTT.

This clonotype has a handful of counts. The rearrangement uses TRBV12-3 or TRBV12-4 and TRBJ2-7; 8 bases align to TRBD2. The CDR3 length is 13 residues. With 7 bases clipped from V and 6 bases from J, the junction kept 8 bases outside the gene matches. CDR3 sequence reads: CASTGTRLGEQYF. Here the CDR3 DNA reads TGTGCCAGCACCGGGACTAGACTGGGCGAGCAGTACTTC.

The V gene is TRBV20-1, the J gene TRBJ2-5, with TRBD2 matching over 8 bases. The ends lost 7 bases at V and 1 base at J; junction bases unmatched: 5. CDR3 length equals 13 residues. Germline CDR1 reads DFQATT; CDR2 reads SNEGSKA (reference sequence). CDR3 sequence (DNA): TGCAGTGGGTTAGCGGGGACCCAAGAGACCCAGTACTTC. Translation gives CSGLAGTQETQYF.

This sequence joins TRBV5-1 and TRBJ2-7; 11 positions agree with TRBD1. This CDR3 contains 16 residues. The V gene's germline CDR1 is SGHRS and CDR2 YFSETQ. V lost 3 bases to trimming and J lost 0 bases; unmatched junction nucleotides: 5. CDR3 sequence reads: CASSWRGQGASYEQYF. In nucleotides, the CDR3 is TGCGCCAGCAGCTGGAGAGGACAGGGGGCCTCCTACGAGCAGTACTTC.

The chain joins TRBV20-1 to TRBJ2-1, with 9 nucleotides matching TRBD2. The CDR3 loop spans 14 amino acids. The V gene's germline CDR1 is DFQATT and CDR2 SNEGSKA (reference sequence). With V trimmed by 3 bases and J by 6 bases, 6 bases remained unmatched. CDR3 in DNA: TGCAGTGCTAGCGGCGGGAGGGGCCGCAATGAGCAGTTCTTC. Its translation is CSASGGRGRNEQFF.

Ten or more counts support this clonotype. The chain has TRBV6-1 and TRBJ1-5; TRBD1 is a possible D gene (5 bases). V lost 6 bases, J lost 0 bases, and 12 bases lay in between. Germline V gives CDR1 MNHNS, CDR2 SASEGT. CDR3 size: 15 residues. The CDR3 nucleotides read TGTGCCAGCAGGACGGGGGTAGTTAGCAATCAGCCCCAGCATTTT. Translating it yields CASRTGVVSNQPQHF.

This chain joins TRBV15 and TRBJ2-3; 7 nucleotides match TRBD1. This CDR3 is 12 amino acids long. V shed 6 bases and J 7 bases; nucleotides not matched to a gene: 4. The germline CDR1 and CDR2 sequences are LNHNV and YYDKDF (reference sequence). CDR3 amino acids: CATSPGGNTQYF. CDR3 nucleotide sequence: TGTGCCACCAGTCCAGGGGGAAATACGCAGTATTTT.

The chain combines TRBV28 with TRBJ2-5; no firm D call. V gave up 11 bases and J gave up 7 bases, with 17 bases separating them. The CDR3 sequence is 12 residues long. The germline CDR1 and CDR2 sequences are MDHEN and SYDVKM. Here the CDR3 reads CASESDLGTQYF. CDR3 in DNA: TGTGCCTCAGAGAGCGACCTGGGGACCCAGTACTTC.

This clonotype was detected ten times or more. V is TRBV6-2 or TRBV6-3 and J is TRBJ2-7; D remains unclear. The CDR3 consists of 12 residues. V gave up 7 bases and J gave up 3 bases, with 10 bases separating them. CDR1 is MNHEY and CDR2 is SVGEGT in the germline V gene. The CDR3: CASTPGYYEQYF. In DNA form, the CDR3 reads TGTGCCAGCACCCCCGGCTACTACGAGCAGTACTTC.

The V gene is TRBV10-2, the J gene TRBJ2-3, with D unresolved. CDR1 and CDR2 (germline): WSHSY, SAAADI. This CDR3 contains 14 residues. Trimming removed 7 bases from V and 0 bases from J, with 11 bases in between. CDR3 in amino acids: CASINKYSTDTQYF. The CDR3 DNA follows: TGCGCCAGCATTAACAAGTATAGCACAGATACGCAGTATTTT.